This TCR beta chain derives from a study of shared clonotypes between healthy human individuals. Study overall: For every donor, three CD4 naive, three CD4 memory, two CD8 naive and one CD8 memory plates were used.

Using immunoSEQ multiplex PCR, the repertoire was profiled, and TCRdb retains in-frame clones only, with some absent. The sample contains about 1 million clones, about 75% of which appear only once. Study-wide results and caveats: Blood was the sole source, and tissue repertoires probably differ.

All of the donors resided in Nashville, Tennessee, and each was a Caucasian adult. From CD4+ cells came CD45RA+ naive and CD45RA-negative memory subsets. A word on this clone: Antigen unknown.

CDR3 length: 19 amino acids. The trim removed 7 bases at V and 1 base at J, leaving 13 bases unmatched. Germline V gives CDR1 SGHAT, CDR2 FQNNGV. The receptor was derived from a young man in good health. The chain combines TRBV11-2 with TRBJ2-2, with 12 positions matching TRBD1. Specimen: memory CD4+ T cells sorted from blood. The subset here: CD45RA-negative fraction. The CDR3 protein is CASTLSGTGGGRNTGELFF. As DNA, the CDR3 is TGTGCCAGCACCCTATCTGGGACAGGGGGCGGGCGGAACACCGGGGAGCTGTTTTTT.